Below, one TCR beta chain is given with its context. These data come from a study of T cell changes during pregnancy in multiple sclerosis. Germline assignment: CDR1 SQVTM and CDR2 ANQGSEA. This CDR3 is 13 amino acids long. J lost 4 bases, V lost 4 bases, and 6 bases had no gene match. The method was immunoSEQ multiplex PCR; TCRdb's version includes in-frame clones alone and lacks a portion of them. The data hold about 20,000 clones, with around 89% observed a single time. The chain is built from TRBV29-1 and TRBJ1-1; 7 bases fit TRBD1. The source is a female donor in good health, enrolled as a control in a pregnancy study. The sample was CD8+ T cells from peripheral blood mononuclear cells, taken in the third trimester of pregnancy. CDR3 sequence (DNA): TGCAGCGTTGGTTACAGGGGAGGCACTGAAGCTTTCTTT. Translating gives CSVGYRGGTEAFF.